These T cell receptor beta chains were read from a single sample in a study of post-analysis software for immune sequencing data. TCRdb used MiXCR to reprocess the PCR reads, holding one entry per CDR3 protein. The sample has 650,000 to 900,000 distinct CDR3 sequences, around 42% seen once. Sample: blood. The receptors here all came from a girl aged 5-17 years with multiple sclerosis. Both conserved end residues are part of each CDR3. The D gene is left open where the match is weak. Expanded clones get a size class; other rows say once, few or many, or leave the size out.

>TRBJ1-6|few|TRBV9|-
TGTGCCAGCAGCCCCCATCAAGCTAATTCACCCCTCCACTTT
CASSPHQANSPLHF
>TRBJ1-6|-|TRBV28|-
TGTGCCAGCAGCCCCCCGTTTCTCACCCTCCACTTT
CASSPPFLTLHF
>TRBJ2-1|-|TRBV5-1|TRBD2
TGCGCCAGCAGCATACTAGCGGGAGGGTCCAATGAGCAGTTCTTC
CASSILAGGSNEQFF
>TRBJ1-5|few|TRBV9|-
TGTGCCAGCAGCCTCCGGGTCATCGGGAGCAATCAGCCCCAGCATTTT
CASSLRVIGSNQPQHF
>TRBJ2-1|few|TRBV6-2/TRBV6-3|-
TGTGCCAGCAGTTACTCAGACCGGGCCCCTTTATCGGAGCAGTTCTTC
CASSYSDRAPLSEQFF
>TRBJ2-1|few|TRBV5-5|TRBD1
TGTGCCAGCAGCCTGCGATGGACAGGGAACTCCTACAATGAGCAGTTCTTC
CASSLRWTGNSYNEQFF
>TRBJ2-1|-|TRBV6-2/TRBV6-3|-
TGTGCCAGCAGACGCTTTAGCGGAGTAGACAATGAGCAGTTCTTC
CASRRFSGVDNEQFF
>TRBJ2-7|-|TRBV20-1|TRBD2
TGCAGTGCTAGAGATGCCCAGCGGGAGGAGAGCGAGCAGTACTTC
CSARDAQREESEQYF
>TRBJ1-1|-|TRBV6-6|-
TGTGCCAGTATCCGCAGTCGAAACGGTAACACTGAAGCTTTCTTT
CASIRSRNGNTEAFF
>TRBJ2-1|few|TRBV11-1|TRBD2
TGTGCCAGCAGCCCCGTAGCGGGAGGGCCGGGTGAGCAGTTCTTC
CASSPVAGGPGEQFF
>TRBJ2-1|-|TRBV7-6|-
TGTGCCAGCAGCTCCCTAGGGGCGCCGGGGAATGAGCAGTTCTTC
CASSSLGAPGNEQFF
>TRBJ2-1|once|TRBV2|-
TGTGCCAGCAGGGACCTCGGCGGAGGCGATGAGCAGTTCTTC
CASRDLGGGDEQFF
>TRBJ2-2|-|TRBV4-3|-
TGCGCCAGCAGCCAGGATAACGCCGGGGAGCTGTTTTTT
CASSQDNAGELFF
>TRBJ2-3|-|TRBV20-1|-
TGCAGTGCTAGAGGACTTGTGGATACGCAGTATTTT
CSARGLVDTQYF
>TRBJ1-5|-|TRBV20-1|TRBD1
TGCAGTGCTAACGACAGGGCAGGTGGAGGCAATCAGCCCCAGCATTTT
CSANDRAGGGNQPQHF
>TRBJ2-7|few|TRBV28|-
TGTGCCAGCAGGCAGGGGTGGGACTACGAGCAGTACTTC
CASRQGWDYEQYF
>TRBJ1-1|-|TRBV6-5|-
TGTGCCAGCAGTACCGGCCTTGGGACTGTTGAAGCTTTCTTT
CASSTGLGTVEAFF
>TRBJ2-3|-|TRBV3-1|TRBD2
TGTGCCAGCAACGCGGTAGCGGGAGTTGGAGATACGCAGTATTTT
CASNAVAGVGDTQYF
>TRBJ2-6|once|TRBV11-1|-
TGTGCCAGCAGCGCAACCCCAGGGGCGCTAGGGGCCAACGTCCTGACTTTC
CASSATPGALGANVLTF
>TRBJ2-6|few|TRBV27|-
TGTGCCAGCAGTTTACTCGGGGGGGCCAACGTCCTGACTTTC
CASSLLGGANVLTF
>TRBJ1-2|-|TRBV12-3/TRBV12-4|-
TGTGCCAGCAGTCGAACGAGCGGGGGTGGGGGCTATGGCTACACCTTC
CASSRTSGGGGYGYTF
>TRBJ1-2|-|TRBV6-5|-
TGTGCCAGCAGACCGGACGGGGACTATGGCTACACCTTC
CASRPDGDYGYTF